This T cell receptor (beta chain) was sequenced for a study of cytomegalovirus exposure and HLA in healthy donors. Germline assignment: CDR1 MNHNS and CDR2 SASEGT. The CDR3 loop spans 17 amino acids. V lost 2 bases and J 0 bases, leaving 16 bases between the germline ends. Note on this clone: Its target is not known.

The PCR had 60 Vbeta and 13 Jbeta primers. TCRdb keeps only in-frame clones here, not all; method: immunoSEQ multiplex PCR. The sample has around 150,000 clones; roughly four fifths are singletons. Overall study findings and caveats: Later analysis identified several of the most significant clusters that appeared linked to common viral pathogens. The authors considered a cluster of highly shared sequence variants likely to be a sequencing artifact. The presence/absence work took it that sequencing depth was about the same across donors.

This chain connects TRBV6-1 to TRBJ1-1; D is possibly TRBD1 (6 bases). This receptor was identified in a woman in her forties in good health and CMV-seronegative. Sequenced: PBMCs. As DNA, the CDR3 is TGTGCCAGCAGTGAAAGGAGGACAGTCAGGGTGAACACTGAAGCTTTCTTT. This codes for CASSERRTVRVNTEAFF.